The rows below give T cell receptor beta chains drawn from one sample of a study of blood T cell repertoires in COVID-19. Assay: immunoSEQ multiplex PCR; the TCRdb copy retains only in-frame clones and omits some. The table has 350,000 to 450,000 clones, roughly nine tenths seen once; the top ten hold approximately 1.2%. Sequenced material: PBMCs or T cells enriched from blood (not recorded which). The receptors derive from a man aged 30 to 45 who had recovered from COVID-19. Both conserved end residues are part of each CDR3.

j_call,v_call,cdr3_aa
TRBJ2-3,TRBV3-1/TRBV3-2,CASSQDSGLADTDTQYF
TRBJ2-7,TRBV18,CASSPPGLLSYEQYF
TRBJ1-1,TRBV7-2,CASSWAGGSEAFF
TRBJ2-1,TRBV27,CASTRAGSGIQFF
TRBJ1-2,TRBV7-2,CASSAMEGGYYGYTF
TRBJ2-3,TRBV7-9,CASSIDSSGGTDTQYF
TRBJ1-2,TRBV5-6,CASSLWRGLDNYGYTF
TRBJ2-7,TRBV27,CASSLGLAGVYEQYF
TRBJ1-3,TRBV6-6,CASSYGAGAGNTIYF
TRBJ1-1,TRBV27,CASSLRGNTEAFF
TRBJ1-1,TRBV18,CASSQEATAEAFF
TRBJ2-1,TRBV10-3,CAISESNGHEQFF
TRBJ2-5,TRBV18,CASSPRLAGAQETQYF
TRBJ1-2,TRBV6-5,CASSYDRAYGYTF
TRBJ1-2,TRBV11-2,CASTKGGVGGYTF
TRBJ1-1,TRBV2,CASSLDRGRYTEAFF
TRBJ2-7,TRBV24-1,CATSDPRDRTYEQYF
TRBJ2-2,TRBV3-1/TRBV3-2,CASRRLAGGLSGELFF